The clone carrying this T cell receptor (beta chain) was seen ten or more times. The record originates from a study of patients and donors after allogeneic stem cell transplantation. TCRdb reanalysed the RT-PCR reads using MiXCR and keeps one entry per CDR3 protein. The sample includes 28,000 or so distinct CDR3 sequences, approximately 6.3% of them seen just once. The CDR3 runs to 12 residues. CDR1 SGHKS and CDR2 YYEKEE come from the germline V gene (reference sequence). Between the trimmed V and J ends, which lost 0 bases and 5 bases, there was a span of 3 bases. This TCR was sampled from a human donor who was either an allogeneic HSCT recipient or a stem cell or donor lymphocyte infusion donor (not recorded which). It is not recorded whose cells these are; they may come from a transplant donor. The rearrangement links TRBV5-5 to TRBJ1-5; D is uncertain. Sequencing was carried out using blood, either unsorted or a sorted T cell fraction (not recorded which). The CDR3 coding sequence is TGTGCCAGCAGCTTGGAACATCAGCCCCAGCATTTT. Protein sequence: CASSLEHQPQHF.